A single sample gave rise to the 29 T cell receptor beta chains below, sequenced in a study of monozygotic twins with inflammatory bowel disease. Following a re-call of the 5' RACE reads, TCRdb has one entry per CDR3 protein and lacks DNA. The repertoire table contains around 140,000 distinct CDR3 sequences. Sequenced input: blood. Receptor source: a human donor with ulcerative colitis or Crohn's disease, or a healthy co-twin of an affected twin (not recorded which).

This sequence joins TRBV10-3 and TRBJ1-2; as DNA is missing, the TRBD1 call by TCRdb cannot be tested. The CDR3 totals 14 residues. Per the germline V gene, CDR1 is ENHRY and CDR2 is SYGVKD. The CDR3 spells CAISGGQGTDGYTF.

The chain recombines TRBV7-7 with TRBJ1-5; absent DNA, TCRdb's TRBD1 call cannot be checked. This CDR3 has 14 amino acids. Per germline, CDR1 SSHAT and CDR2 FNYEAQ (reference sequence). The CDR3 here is CASSLAGENQPQHF.

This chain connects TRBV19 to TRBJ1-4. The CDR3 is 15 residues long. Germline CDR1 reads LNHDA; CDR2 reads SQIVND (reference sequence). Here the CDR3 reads CASKGTRSTNEKLFF.

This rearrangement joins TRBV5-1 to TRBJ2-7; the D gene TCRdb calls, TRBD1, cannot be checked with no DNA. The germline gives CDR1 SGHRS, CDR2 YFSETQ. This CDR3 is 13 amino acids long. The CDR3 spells CASSKPGGYEQYF.

The CDR3 loop is CASSLRSGGGLNTGELFF. The chain has TRBV5-1 and TRBJ2-2; TCRdb outputs TRBD1, but without DNA this stays unchecked. Germline lookup yields CDR1 SGHRS and CDR2 YFSETQ. This CDR3 has 18 residues.

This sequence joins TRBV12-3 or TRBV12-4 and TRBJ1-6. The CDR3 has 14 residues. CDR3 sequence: CASSQGSYNSPLHF.

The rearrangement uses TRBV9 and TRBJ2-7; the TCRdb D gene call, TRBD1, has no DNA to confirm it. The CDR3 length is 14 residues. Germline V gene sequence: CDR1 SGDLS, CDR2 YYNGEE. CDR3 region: CASSQLTGASEQYF.

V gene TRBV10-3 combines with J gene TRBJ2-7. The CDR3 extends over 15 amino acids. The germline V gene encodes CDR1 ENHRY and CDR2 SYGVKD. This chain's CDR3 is CAISESTGIGVEQYF.

This CDR3 is CASSLVSWTVDNQPQHF. The chain links TRBV7-2 to TRBJ1-5. Germline V gives CDR1 SGHTA, CDR2 FQGNSA. The CDR3 sequence is 17 residues long.

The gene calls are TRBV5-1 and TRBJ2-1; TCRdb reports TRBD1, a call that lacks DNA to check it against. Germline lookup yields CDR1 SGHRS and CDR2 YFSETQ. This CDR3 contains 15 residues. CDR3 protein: CASSFGGSFYNEQFF.

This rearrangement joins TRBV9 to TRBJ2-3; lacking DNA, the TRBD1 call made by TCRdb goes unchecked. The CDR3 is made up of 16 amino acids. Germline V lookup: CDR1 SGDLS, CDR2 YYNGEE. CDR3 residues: CASSTLRGQGTDTQYF.

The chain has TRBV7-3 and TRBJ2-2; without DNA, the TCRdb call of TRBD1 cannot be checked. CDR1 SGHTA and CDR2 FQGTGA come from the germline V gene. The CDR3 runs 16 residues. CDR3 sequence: CASSFDRVGATGELFF.

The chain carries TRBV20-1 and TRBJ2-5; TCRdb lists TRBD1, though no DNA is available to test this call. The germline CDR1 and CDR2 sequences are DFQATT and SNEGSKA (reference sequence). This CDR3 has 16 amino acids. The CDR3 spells CSAPPLTGGAPETQYF.

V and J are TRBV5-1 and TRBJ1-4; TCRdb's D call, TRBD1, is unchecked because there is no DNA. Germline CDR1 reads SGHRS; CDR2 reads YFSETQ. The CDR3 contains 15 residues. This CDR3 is CASSSGQGLDEKLFF. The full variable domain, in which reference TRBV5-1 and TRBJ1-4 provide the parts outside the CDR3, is KAGVTQTPRYLIKTRGQQVTLSCSPISGHRSVSWYQQTPGQGLQFLFEYFSETQRNKGNFPGRFSGRQFSNSRSEMNVSTLELGDSALYLCASSSGQGLDEKLFFGSGTQLSVL.

CDR3 region: CASSKDRGLGQPQHF. The genes are TRBV7-2 and TRBJ1-5; lacking DNA, the TRBD1 call made by TCRdb goes unchecked. The germline CDR1 and CDR2 sequences are SGHTA and FQGNSA. There are 15 residues in the CDR3.

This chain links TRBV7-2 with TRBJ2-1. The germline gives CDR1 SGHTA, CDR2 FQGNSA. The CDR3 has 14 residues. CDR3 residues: CASSLGRANNEQFF.

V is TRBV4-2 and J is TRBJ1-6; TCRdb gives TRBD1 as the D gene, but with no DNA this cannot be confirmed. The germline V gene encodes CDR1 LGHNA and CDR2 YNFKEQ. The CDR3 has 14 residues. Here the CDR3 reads CASSQGGANSPLHF.

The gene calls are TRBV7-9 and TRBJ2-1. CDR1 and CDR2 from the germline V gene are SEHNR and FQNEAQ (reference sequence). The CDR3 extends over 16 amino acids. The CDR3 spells CASSAFSGSSYNEQFF.

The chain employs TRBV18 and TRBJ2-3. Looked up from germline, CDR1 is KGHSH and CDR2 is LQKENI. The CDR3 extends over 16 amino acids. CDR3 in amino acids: CASSPVAPISTDTQYF.

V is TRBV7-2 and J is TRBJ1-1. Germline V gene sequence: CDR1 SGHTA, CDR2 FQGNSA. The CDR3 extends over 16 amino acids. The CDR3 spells CASSLGSGGKNTEAFF.

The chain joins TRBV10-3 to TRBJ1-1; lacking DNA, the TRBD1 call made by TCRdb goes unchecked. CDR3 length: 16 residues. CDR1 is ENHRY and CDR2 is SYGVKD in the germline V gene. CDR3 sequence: CAISEPDRGQRTEAFF.

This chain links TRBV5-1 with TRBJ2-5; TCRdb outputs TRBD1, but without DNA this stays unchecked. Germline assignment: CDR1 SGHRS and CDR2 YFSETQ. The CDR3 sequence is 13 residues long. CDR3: CASSSRQGQTQYF.

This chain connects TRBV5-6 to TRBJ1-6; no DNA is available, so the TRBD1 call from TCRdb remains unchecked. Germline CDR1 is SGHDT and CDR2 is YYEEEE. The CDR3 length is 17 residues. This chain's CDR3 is CASSFFDRPPNSGTLHF.

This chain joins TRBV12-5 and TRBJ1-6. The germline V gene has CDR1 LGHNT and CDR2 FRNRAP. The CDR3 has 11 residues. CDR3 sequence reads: CASGKNSPLNF.

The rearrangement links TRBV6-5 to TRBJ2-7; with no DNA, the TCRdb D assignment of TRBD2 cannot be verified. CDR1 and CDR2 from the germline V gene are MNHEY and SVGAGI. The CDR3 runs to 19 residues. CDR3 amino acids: CASSYSFVLAGLGSYEQYF.

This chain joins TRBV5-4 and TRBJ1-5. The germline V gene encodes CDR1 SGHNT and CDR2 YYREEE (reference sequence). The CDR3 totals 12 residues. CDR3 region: CASSINNQPQHF.

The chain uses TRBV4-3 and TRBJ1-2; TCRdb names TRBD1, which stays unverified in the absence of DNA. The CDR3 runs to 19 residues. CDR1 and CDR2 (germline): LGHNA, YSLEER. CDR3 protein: CASSPRDTLPGQGNYGYTF.

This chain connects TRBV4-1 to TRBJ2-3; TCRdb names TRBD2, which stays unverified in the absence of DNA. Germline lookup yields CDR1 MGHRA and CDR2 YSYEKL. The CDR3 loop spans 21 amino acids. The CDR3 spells CASSQDPPGLAGGQSTDTQYF.

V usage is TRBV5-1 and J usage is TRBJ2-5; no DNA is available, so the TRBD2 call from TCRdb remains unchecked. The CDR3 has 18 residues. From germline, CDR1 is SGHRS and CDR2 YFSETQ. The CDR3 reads CASSLGLAGTPGQETQYF. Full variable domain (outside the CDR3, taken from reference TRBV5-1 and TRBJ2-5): KAGVTQTPRYLIKTRGQQVTLSCSPISGHRSVSWYQQTPGQGLQFLFEYFSETQRNKGNFPGRFSGRQFSNSRSEMNVSTLELGDSALYLCASSLGLAGTPGQETQYFGPGTRLLVL.